This T cell receptor beta chain was identified during a study of blood T cell repertoires in COVID-19. As originally analysed: The assay estimated nucleated cells by amplifying reference gene primers. Here immunoSEQ multiplex PCR was the method, and the copy in TCRdb shows in-frame clones only, minus some. V and J calls and clone size follow that table, whereas D and trimming were derived from the DNA. This sample yields roughly 260,000 clones, of which around nine tenths are seen a single time; 1.5% to 2% belongs to the top ten. This clonotype was obtained from a woman aged 18 to 35 who had recovered from COVID-19. The sequenced sample consisted of PBMCs or T cells enriched from blood (not recorded which).

The CDR3 nucleotides read TGTGCCACCAGCCTGAACGCCGGGACCTACAATGAGCAGTTCTTC. Translated: CATSLNAGTYNEQFF. The V gene is TRBV15, the J gene TRBJ2-1, with a weak D call TRBD2 (5 bases). Trimming stripped 5 bases from V and 2 bases from J, with 13 bases between. CDR3 size: 15 residues. CDR1 is LNHNV, CDR2 YYDKDF, per germline (reference sequence).